This T cell receptor (beta chain) comes out of a study of blood T cell repertoires in COVID-19 (dated by TCRdb to about 2020). For context, the study as a whole: Collaborator samples came from the United States, Italy and Spain and covered acute and convalescent phases of COVID-19. The dataset comprised deeply sampled blood TCRbeta repertoires from subjects exposed to, actively infected with, or recovered from COVID-19. Where HLA class I and class II types were available, the types were taken from metadata supplied by the sample provider, not from assay-based typing. Nearly every sample came with metadata listing a de-identified subject ID, COVID-19 status, age in years and sex. The samples were drawn from the first 160 participants of the ongoing ImmuneRACE study and from 950 to 1,500 subjects provided by 6 global collaborators. The prospective study material was composed of cDNA or gDNA derived from T cells, B-cell-depleted T cells, or PBMCs. The repertoires were released in a freely available public database meant as a resource for research on the immune response to SARS-CoV-2.

Results and caveats for the whole study, not just this receptor: The amount of clinical and demographic metadata varied by source and participant and was provided uncurated.

The CDR3 runs 14 residues from the cysteine to the valine. Of all the DNA, just the CDR3 is kept, 42 bases in frame from base 1. Trimming at the junction amounts to 8 bases on V and 0 bases on J, and the germline ends lie 14 bases apart. CDR1 and CDR2 are read off the germline V gene (reference sequence) as MNHEY and SMNVEV. Whole blood was collected in K2EDTA tubes by collaborating institutions according to the institutions' own protocols. For TCRbeta analysis, collaborator samples were shipped as frozen whole blood, as isolated PBMCs, or as DNA extracted from either sample type. This clone was recorded only once. Its antigen remains unidentified. Base qualities are not recorded, but no much larger clone differs from it by a single base. TCRbeta CDR3 regions were amplified from genomic DNA using the immunoSEQ Assay, a bias-controlled multiplex PCR. The original pipeline was this. The number of nucleated cells in each sample was estimated by amplification of reference gene primers within the assay. To quantify the absolute abundance of each unique TCRbeta CDR3 rearrangement, sequence reads were collapsed and filtered. For each sample, productive Simpson clonality was calculated as the square root of Simpson's diversity index across productive rearrangements. In TCRdb, the immuneACCESS table is reduced to in-frame sequences with V and J assigned. These tables do not hold every clone; where another copy was compared, an unresolved V gene accounts for under half, and the others remain unexplained. That table is the source of V, J and clone size, and D and trimming were worked out from the DNA. A total of roughly 120,000 clones appear in this sample, roughly 83% of them only once. Under 3% of the sample is in the top ten clones.

The specimen sequenced was peripheral blood. The chain employs TRBV27 and TRBJ2-7; there is no confident call for the D gene. This TCR was recovered from a man aged 25 to 45 with acute or convalescent COVID-19. The CDR3 here reads CASSPLSSSYEQYV. The DNA sequence is TGTGCCAGCTCACCGCTCTCCAGCTCCTACGAGCAGTACGTC.